This T cell receptor beta chain was documented in a study of Graves' ophthalmopathy and Graves' hyperthyroidism. Regarding the study as a whole: The model reached about 66% sensitivity and under 75% specificity for predicting ophthalmopathy progression. Most expanded clonotypes from thyroid (those above 0.001 frequency) were also found in blood.

This clonotype was seen repeatedly, ten times or more. Its antigen remains unidentified. People with hyperthyroidism were aged 18 to 65 and newly diagnosed, under 2 months' duration. Thyroid ultrasound, orbital computed tomography, TRAb, serum thyroxine and clinical symptoms formed the basis of diagnosis. RNA transcripts provided the template for amplifying TCR beta CDR3 regions. HTBI-primed first-round RT-PCR preceded second-round multiplex PCR. TCRdb re-called the multiplex PCR reads through MiXCR, storing one row per CDR3 protein. The table has a few hundred thousand distinct CDR3 sequences, about 35% seen once. The CDR3 totals 14 residues. The germline gives CDR1 SGDLS, CDR2 YYNGEE. Trimming cost V 1 base and J 5 bases, with 12 bases left between them.

The receptor comes from an adult man with Graves' hyperthyroidism. The rearrangement uses TRBV9 and TRBJ2-5; D possibly corresponds to TRBD2 (5 bases). The source material was peripheral blood or thyroid tissue (not recorded which). CDR3 loop: CASSVQSIAETQYF. For the CDR3, the DNA is TGTGCCAGCAGCGTACAGTCGATAGCGGAGACCCAGTACTTC.